The rows below give T cell receptor beta chains drawn from one sample of a study of Ad26.COV2.S vaccination and SARS-CoV-2 variants. Data came from immunoSEQ multiplex PCR; TCRdb stores just in-frame clones and leaves some out. This table has 400,000 to 450,000 clones, 75% to 95% appearing once. The material was peripheral blood, obtained in a trial of Ad26.COV2.S vaccine versus placebo. These receptors originate from a person between 18 and 65 years old who received the Ad26.COV2.S COVID-19 vaccine or a placebo. CDR3s leave out the opening cysteine and the closing phenylalanine or tryptophan. The order of the fields is V gene, D gene, clone size, CDR3 length, J gene, CDR3 protein. The D gene is left open where the match is weak. The listing skips clone size in some rows; elsewhere it reads once, few, many or a size class.

>TRBV5-4|TRBD1|few|14|TRBJ2-7
ASSLGWDSLSYEQY
>TRBV9|-|-|13|TRBJ1-2
ASTPVGSLNYGYT
>TRBV27|TRBD1|-|14|TRBJ1-1
ASSLGTGSWNTEAF
>TRBV6-1|-|-|12|TRBJ1-5
ASSELGVGQPQH
>TRBV29-1|-|-|12|TRBJ2-7
SVEGGDQGYEQY
>TRBV4-2|-|-|12|TRBJ1-3
ASSQEGLGNTIY
>TRBV5-6|TRBD1|-|15|TRBJ1-1
ASSSLSRGLQNTEAF
>TRBV5-4|-|-|11|TRBJ1-2
ASSLGQYYGYT
>TRBV27|-|once|11|TRBJ1-1
ATSGGLNTEAF
>TRBV5-1|TRBD1|-|12|TRBJ2-2
ASLDRGDTGELF
>TRBV9|-|few|12|TRBJ1-2
ASSVREAQSGYT
>TRBV9|TRBD1|-|13|TRBJ1-1
ASSVVPGGDTEAF
>TRBV19|TRBD1|-|11|TRBJ1-5
ASNRGRDQPQH
>TRBV18|-|-|12|TRBJ2-1
ASSPSGQYNEQF
>TRBV7-9|TRBD1|-|15|TRBJ2-1
ASSLGGGQGHYNEQF
>TRBV19|TRBD1|-|12|TRBJ1-4
ASSIMTGQVELF
>TRBV30|-|once|11|TRBJ2-5
ASGTGGFETQY
>TRBV7-9|-|few|11|TRBJ1-2
ASSFQGSSGYT
>TRBV11-2|-|-|12|TRBJ2-7
ASSEGIQTYEQY
>TRBV24-1|-|many|12|TRBJ2-2
ATSDYRESGELF
>TRBV19|-|-|12|TRBJ2-2
ASTPPRHPGELF
>TRBV9|TRBD1|-|17|TRBJ2-6
ASSGSGTAKLSGANVLT
>TRBV28|TRBD1|-|13|TRBJ1-1
ASSPPWTGWAEAF
>TRBV15|-|-|11|TRBJ2-7
ATSRDLGDGQY
>TRBV7-2|-|-|13|TRBJ2-1
ASSPGVRSYNEQF
>TRBV9|-|-|15|TRBJ2-1
ASSVGYSRTNYNEQF
>TRBV6-5|TRBD1|-|13|TRBJ2-2
ASSSTGAFVGELF
>TRBV7-2|-|-|13|TRBJ2-3
ASSLSGFGADTQY
>TRBV4-3|-|-|13|TRBJ2-7
ASSQAQGLLYEQY
>TRBV9|TRBD1|-|13|TRBJ1-1
ASSVGPGGNTEAF
>TRBV7-9|-|-|8|TRBJ2-1
ASTLDEQF
>TRBV10-2|TRBD2|-|12|TRBJ2-2
ASSELSGRGELF
>TRBV9|-|-|12|TRBJ2-2
ASSSTSGVGELF
>TRBV6-1|-|-|11|TRBJ1-1
ASSEALNTEAF
>TRBV6-2/TRBV6-3|TRBD1|-|12|TRBJ1-4
ASSPTGEYEKLF
>TRBV20-1|-|-|9|TRBJ2-7
SARSGHEQY
>TRBV5-1|-|-|14|TRBJ1-3
ASSYDLGSSGNTIY
>TRBV7-2|-|-|12|TRBJ1-1
ASSLNRLNTEAF
>TRBV4-2|-|-|12|TRBJ2-7
ASSQDVRTYEQY
>TRBV27|TRBD2|-|14|TRBJ2-3
ASSFLAGGPRGTQY
>TRBV7-2|-|-|14|TRBJ1-2
ASSLTRVGLGYGYT
>TRBV30|-|-|12|TRBJ2-3
AWSVSSGTDTQY
>TRBV27|-|-|12|TRBJ1-1
ASRWRGGAPEAF
>TRBV29-1|-|-|10|TRBJ2-7
SVEVSNYEQY
>TRBV27|-|-|11|TRBJ2-2
ASSLLKGGELF
>TRBV10-3|TRBD1|-|12|TRBJ2-7
AISGTGNNYEQY
>TRBV19|TRBD1|-|14|TRBJ2-2
ASSQRGRGNTGELF
>TRBV6-6|-|-|12|TRBJ1-6
ASSQGPYNSPLH
>TRBV6-5|TRBD1|-|12|TRBJ1-5
ASRGTGGNQPQH
>TRBV27|-|-|12|TRBJ1-1
ASSSLVFDTEAF
>TRBV6-5|TRBD1|-|12|TRBJ1-1
ASSRGQGRTEAF
>TRBV24-1|TRBD2|once|12|TRBJ2-3
ATSDSGRKDTQY
>TRBV30|-|once|10|TRBJ2-5
ACALLQETQY
>TRBV9|TRBD2|-|15|TRBJ2-1
ASSPNLSGRDRNEQF
>TRBV28|-|-|17|TRBJ2-7
ASSLKIQDSGTYSYEQY
>TRBV6-1|-|-|12|TRBJ1-5
ASSDSLSNQPQH
>TRBV6-2/TRBV6-3|-|-|16|TRBJ1-6
ASSYSRPQGEPRSPLH
>TRBV28|-|-|13|TRBJ2-7
ASSVPRGFGDEQY